These 23 T cell receptor beta chains originate from one sample sequenced in a study of Ad26.COV2.S vaccination and SARS-CoV-2 variants. Sequencing was performed with immunoSEQ multiplex PCR; in TCRdb, only in-frame clones are kept and a portion is missing. This sample yields 200,000 to 250,000 clones, of which roughly 88% are seen a single time; about 10% belongs to the top ten. This sample's treatment: about 20 received Ad26.COV2.S at low or high dose, single or two shots; about five received placebo; per-sample allocation not given. Following the first vaccine or placebo injection, samples were taken on day 63. The sample here was peripheral blood, taken in a trial of Ad26.COV2.S vaccine versus placebo. These receptors were taken from a person between 18 and 65 years old who received the Ad26.COV2.S COVID-19 vaccine or a placebo.

V usage is TRBV7-2 and J usage is TRBJ2-7, with a weak D call TRBD2 (6 bases). V was pared by 4 bases and J by 1 base, with 11 bases between. The germline gives CDR1 SGHTA, CDR2 FQGNSA. The CDR3 runs 14 residues. CDR3 in amino acids: CASSSVGTSYEQYF. The CDR3 DNA is TGTGCCAGCAGCTCTGTCGGGACTTCCTACGAGCAGTACTTC.

V is TRBV21-1 and J is TRBJ2-5; TRBD2, the table's D call, lacks a check against the DNA. TRBV21-1 is a recognized pseudogene. The CDR3 extends over 18 amino acids. The CDR3 loop is CASSPRDRVTSGRETQYF. The CDR3, as DNA: TGTGCCAGCAGCCCTCGGGACAGGGTGACTAGCGGGAGAGAGACCCAGTACTTC.

This sequence joins TRBV6-2 or TRBV6-3 and TRBJ2-7; 9 nucleotides match TRBD2. CDR1 is MNHEY and CDR2 is SVGEGT in the germline V gene. The CDR3 spans 15 residues. V trimming: 4 bases; J trimming: 2 bases; junction bases outside the gene matches: 6. In DNA, the CDR3 is TGTGCCAGCAGTTCCGGGACTAGCCCCACCTACGAGCAGTACTTC. It codes for CASSSGTSPTYEQYF.

The J gene is TRBJ1-2, the V gene TRBV7-9; D unclear. The germline V gene encodes CDR1 SEHNR and CDR2 FQNEAQ (reference sequence). Trimming removed 2 bases at V and 2 bases at J, with 9 bases between. The length of the CDR3 is 14 residues. Written as DNA, the CDR3 is TGTGCCAGCAGCTTAAGGACGGAAAACTATGGCTACACCTTC. Translating it yields CASSLRTENYGYTF.

In its sample, this clone was seen once. This rearrangement joins TRBV18 to TRBJ2-3; 9 nucleotides align to TRBD2. J lost 5 bases, V lost 6 bases, and 12 bases had no gene match. The CDR3 is 16 amino acids. The germline CDR1 and CDR2 sequences are KGHSH and LQKENI. Here the CDR3 DNA reads TGTGCCAGCTCCCCGGGGGGGACTAGCTTGAGAGATACGCAGTATTTT. Translating gives CASSPGGTSLRDTQYF.

V is TRBV7-2 and J is TRBJ2-2; D might be TRBD2 (5 bases). The germline CDR1 and CDR2 sequences are SGHTA and FQGNSA. The CDR3 loop spans 15 amino acids. Between the trimmed V and J ends, which lost 5 bases and 8 bases, there was a span of 18 bases. CDR3 in DNA: TGTGCCAGCAGCGGGCGGGCCACCGCTCCAGGGGAGCTGTTTTTT. Translation gives CASSGRATAPGELFF.

The chain carries TRBV28 and TRBJ2-1; TRBD1 is a possible D gene (7 bases). The CDR3 runs 15 residues. Trimming took off 6 bases at V and 4 bases at J, with 16 bases between the two ends. The germline gives CDR1 MDHEN, CDR2 SYDVKM. CDR3 sequence: CASSQGGQFYNEQFF. In nucleotides, the CDR3 is TGTGCCAGCAGCCAGGGGGGACAGTTTTACAATGAGCAGTTCTTC.

The rearrangement uses TRBV18 and TRBJ2-7; 11 bases are a match to TRBD1. Germline CDR1 and CDR2: KGHSH and LQKENI. The V and J ends lost 5 bases and 6 bases, in that order; junction bases with no gene match: 3. The CDR3 sequence is 13 residues long. The CDR3 bases are TGTGCCAGCTCAGCCGGGACAGGGGGCGAGCAGTACTTC. Amino acids: CASSAGTGGEQYF.

The chain links TRBV6-2 or TRBV6-3 to TRBJ2-3; D is ambiguous. The CDR3 extends over 15 amino acids. The germline CDR1 and CDR2 sequences are MNHEY and SVGEGT. V was pared by 0 bases and J by 0 bases, with 7 bases between. CDR3 sequence reads: CASSYSPTSTDTQYF. The CDR3 DNA reads as TGTGCCAGCAGTTACTCGCCGACTAGCACAGATACGCAGTATTTT.

The J gene is TRBJ1-4, the V gene TRBV28; TRBD1 matches at 7 bases. Germline loops: CDR1 MDHEN, CDR2 SYDVKM. Trimming took 6 bases from V and 5 from J; bases not matched to a gene: 9. This CDR3 comprises 15 residues. The DNA of the CDR3 is TGTGCCAGCAGCATACGGACAGGCCCAAATGAAAAACTGTTTTTT. It yields the protein CASSIRTGPNEKLFF.

V and J are TRBV7-9 and TRBJ1-3; D not certain. This CDR3 has 17 residues. Germline-derived CDR1 and CDR2 are SEHNR and FQNEAQ (reference sequence). V was clipped by 0 bases and J by 0 bases, with 12 bases between them. The CDR3 sequence: CASSLAGRSSSGNTIYF. Written as DNA, the CDR3 is TGTGCCAGCAGCTTAGCCGGCAGGTCAAGCTCTGGAAACACCATATATTTT.

The CDR3 nucleotides are TGTGCCAGCAATAACGAACCGCTCTCTTCCTACGAGCAGTACTTC. As protein: CASNNEPLSSYEQYF. The gene calls are TRBV6-6 and TRBJ2-7, with D unresolved. In germline, CDR1 is MNHNY, CDR2 SVGAGI (reference sequence). There are 15 residues in the CDR3. The V gene lost 7 bases and the J gene lost 1 base, with 17 bases spanning the gap.

This clone was seen a single time. V gene TRBV6-5 combines with J gene TRBJ2-1; 7 bases line up with TRBD1. Germline V gene sequence: CDR1 MNHEY, CDR2 SVGAGI. This CDR3 comprises 14 residues. After removal of 7 bases from V and 4 bases from J, the junction contained 7 bases not matched to a gene. This CDR3 is CASTLTGQYNEQFF. The CDR3 DNA reads TGTGCCAGCACCCTCACGGGACAGTACAATGAGCAGTTCTTC.

The chain joins TRBV5-1 to TRBJ2-7; unclear D gene. The CDR3 runs 15 residues. CDR1 and CDR2 from the germline V gene are SGHRS and YFSETQ. Trimming pared 3 bases from V and 2 bases from J, leaving 15 bases between. The CDR3 spells CASSSGGGRTYEQYF. The CDR3 bases are TGCGCCAGCAGCTCCGGCGGCGGTCGGACCTACGAGCAGTACTTC.

The chain uses TRBV19 and TRBJ2-7; D tentatively reads TRBD1 or TRBD2 (5 bases each). CDR1 is LNHDA and CDR2 is SQIVND in the germline V gene (reference sequence). This CDR3 has 15 residues. The ends were cut back, 3 bases at V and 3 bases at J, with 15 bases in the middle. Here the CDR3 DNA reads TGTGCCAGTAGTATCTTCCAGGGACCAAACTACGAGCAGTACTTC. It specifies CASSIFQGPNYEQYF.

CDR3 nucleotides: TGCGCCAGCAGCCAAGATCTGGGAAACACTGAAGCTTTCTTT. This encodes CASSQDLGNTEAFF. The chain uses TRBV4-3 and TRBJ1-1; no clear D. This CDR3 is 14 amino acids long. Between the trimmed V and J ends, which lost 0 bases and 2 bases, there was a span of 7 bases. CDR1 and CDR2 (germline): LGHNA, YSLEER.

The chain links TRBV6-5 to TRBJ2-3; 8 nucleotides align to TRBD1. The CDR3 consists of 15 residues. V trimming: 6 bases; J trimming: 2 bases; junction bases outside the gene matches: 7. CDR1 MNHEY and CDR2 SVGAGI come from the germline V gene. This chain's CDR3 is CASRFGQGITDTQYF. The CDR3 DNA sequence: TGTGCCAGCAGGTTCGGACAGGGTATCACAGATACGCAGTATTTT.

The chain couples TRBV28 to TRBJ2-7; TRBD1 agrees at 7 bases. The CDR3 runs to 13 residues. V gave up 6 bases and J gave up 7 bases; unmatched junction bases: 9. Looked up from germline, CDR1 is MDHEN and CDR2 is SYDVKM. In DNA form, the CDR3 reads TGTGCCAGCAGACGAGCAGGGGGAAAGGAGCAGTACTTC. Translating it yields CASRRAGGKEQYF.

As regards this clone: The same CDR3 can be traced to other DNA sequences in this sample. The CDR3 DNA reads TGTGCCTGGAGTGTACCGGGCGAGCAGTACTTC. It encodes CAWSVPGEQYF. V and J are TRBV30 and TRBJ2-7, with no clear D. The CDR3 extends over 11 amino acids. The germline V gene has CDR1 GTSNPN and CDR2 SVGIG (reference sequence). V was pared by 0 bases and J by 6 bases, with 6 bases between. The full variable domain, in which reference TRBV30 and TRBJ2-7 provide the parts outside the CDR3, is SQTIHQWPATLVQPVGSPLSLECTVEGTSNPNLYWYRQAAGRGLQLLFYSVGIGQISSEVPQNLSASRPQDRQFILSSKKLLLSDSGFYLCAWSVPGEQYFGPGTRLTVT.

The rearrangement links TRBV9 to TRBJ2-7; TRBD1 agrees at 11 bases. Germline CDR1 SGDLS, CDR2 YYNGEE. Trimming removed 2 bases from V and 6 bases from J; junction bases left unmatched: 10. The CDR3 has 16 amino acids. The CDR3 DNA reads as TGTGCCAGCAGCGTCGGGACAGGGGGTTATACGGCCGAGCAGTACTTC. Encoded protein: CASSVGTGGYTAEQYF.

Remarks on this clone: Other nucleotide sequences from this sample produce the same CDR3. This rearrangement joins TRBV29-1 to TRBJ1-1, with TRBD1 identical over 9 bases. The CDR3 contains 12 residues. V shed 7 bases and J 4 bases; nucleotides not matched to a gene: 4. Germline V lookup: CDR1 SQVTM, CDR2 ANQGSEA. The CDR3 nucleotides are TGCAGCGCCCTGACAGGGGGCACTGAAGCTTTCTTT. Translation: CSALTGGTEAFF.

The rearrangement joins TRBV28 to TRBJ2-5, with 15 bases that match TRBD2. In germline, CDR1 is MDHEN, CDR2 SYDVKM. Trimming removed 10 bases from V and 5 bases from J; junction bases left unmatched: 11. This CDR3 is 16 amino acids long. CDR3 DNA: TGTGCCACCAGGGACGGACTAGCGGGGGGGGCGGAGACCCAGTACTTC. It specifies CATRDGLAGGAETQYF. Supplemented by reference TRBV28 and TRBJ2-5, the full variable domain reads DVKVTQSSRYLVKRTGEKVFLECVQDMDHENMFWYRQDPGLGLRLIYFSYDVKMKEKGDIPEGYSVSREKKERFSLILESASTNQTSMYLCATRDGLAGGAETQYFGPGTRLLVL.

The V and J genes are TRBV28 and TRBJ2-2; 8 bases line up with TRBD1. Germline values: CDR1 MDHEN, CDR2 SYDVKM. The CDR3 length is 15 residues. V gave up 7 bases and J gave up 5 bases; unmatched junction bases: 9. The CDR3 DNA reads TGTGCCAGCACCGACCGGGACAGGCTTACCGGGGAGCTGTTTTTT. Protein product: CASTDRDRLTGELFF.